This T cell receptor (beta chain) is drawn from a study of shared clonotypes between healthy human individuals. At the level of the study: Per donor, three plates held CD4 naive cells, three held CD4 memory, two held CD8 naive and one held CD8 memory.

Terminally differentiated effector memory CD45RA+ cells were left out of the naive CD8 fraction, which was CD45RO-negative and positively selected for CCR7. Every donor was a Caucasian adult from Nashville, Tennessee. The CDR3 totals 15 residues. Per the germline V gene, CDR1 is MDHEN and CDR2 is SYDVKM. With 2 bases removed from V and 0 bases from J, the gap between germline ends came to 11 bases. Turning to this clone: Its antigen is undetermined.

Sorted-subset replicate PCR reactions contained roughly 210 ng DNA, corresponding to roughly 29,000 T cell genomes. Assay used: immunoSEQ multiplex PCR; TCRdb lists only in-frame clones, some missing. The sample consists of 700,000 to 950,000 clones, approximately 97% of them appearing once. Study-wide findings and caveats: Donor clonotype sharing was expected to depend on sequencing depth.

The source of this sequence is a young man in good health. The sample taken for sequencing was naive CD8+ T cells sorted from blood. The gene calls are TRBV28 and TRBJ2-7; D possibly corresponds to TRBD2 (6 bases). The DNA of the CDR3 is TGTGCCAGCAGTTTAGCCAGCGGGCCCTCCTACGAGCAGTACTTC. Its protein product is CASSLASGPSYEQYF.